This T cell receptor (beta chain) was identified in a study of T cell repertoires in cytomegalovirus infection. About the study: Signatures in public TCR beta sequences pointed to both CMV infection and matching HLA type.

Via MiXCR, TCRdb re-called the reads, giving one row per CDR3 protein. Here the sample spans around 100,000 distinct CDR3 sequences, 16% being singletons. CDR1 SGHTA and CDR2 FQGTGA come from the germline V gene. V gave up 5 bases and J gave up 5 bases; unmatched junction bases: 14. The CDR3 contains 16 residues. Comments on this clonotype: Its antigen remains unknown.

Findings and limits, study-wide: Public TCR beta family frequency separated CMV-and-HLA carriers, including in an independent cohort.

Sequencing was done on a sample of PBMCs. The chain links TRBV7-3 to TRBJ1-1, with TRBD1 identical over 7 bases. The sequence was collected from a human donor in good health (CMV status not recorded). Some clones in this sample may be carry-over from other donors' samples. The CDR3 DNA is TGTGCCAGCAGCCCTCACGGCCAGGGGGAGAGGACTGAAGCTTTCTTT. It yields the protein CASSPHGQGERTEAFF.